This T cell receptor beta chain was captured in a study of blood T cells in healthy people across ages. This clonotype was detected many times. PCR was performed a second time for roughly 7 to 12 cycles using a sample-barcoded 5' primer and a J-beta primer mix. Via MiXCR, TCRdb re-called the 5' RACE reads, giving one row per CDR3 protein. Here the sample spans about 780,000 distinct CDR3 sequences, roughly 25% being singletons. Looked up from germline, CDR1 is SGHTA and CDR2 is FQGTGA. V was trimmed by 1 base and J by 2 bases, leaving 11 bases between them. This CDR3 comprises 15 residues. This sample was also put to use in a study of T cells of mothers and their children.

What was sequenced was blood. The chain recombines TRBV7-3 with TRBJ2-5; D is tentatively TRBD1 or TRBD2 (5 bases each). The clonotype was recovered from a boy younger than 18 in good health. The DNA for the CDR3 is TGTGCCAGCAGCTTAAGAGGGGCACCTCAAGAGACCCAGTACTTC. Translation: CASSLRGAPQETQYF.